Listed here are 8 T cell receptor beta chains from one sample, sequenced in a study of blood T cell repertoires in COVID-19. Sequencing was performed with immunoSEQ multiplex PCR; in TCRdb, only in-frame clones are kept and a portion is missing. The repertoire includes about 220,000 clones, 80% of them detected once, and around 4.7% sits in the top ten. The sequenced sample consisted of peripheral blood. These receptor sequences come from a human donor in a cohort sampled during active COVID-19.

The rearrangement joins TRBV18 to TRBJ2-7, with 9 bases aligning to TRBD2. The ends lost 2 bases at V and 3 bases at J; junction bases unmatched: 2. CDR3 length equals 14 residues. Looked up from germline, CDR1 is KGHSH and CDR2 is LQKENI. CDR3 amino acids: CASSPVAGDYEQYF. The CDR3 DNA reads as TGTGCCAGCTCACCAGTAGCGGGAGACTACGAGCAGTACTTC.

CDR3 amino acids: CASSQVDSSSEDEQYF. The CDR3 DNA reads TGTGCCAGCAGCCAAGTTGATAGCTCGAGCGAGGACGAGCAGTACTTC. The chain couples TRBV4-2 to TRBJ2-7; D unresolved. CDR3 length: 16 residues. The germline V gene encodes CDR1 LGHNA and CDR2 YNFKEQ. Trimming cost V 1 base and J 5 bases, with 18 bases left between them.

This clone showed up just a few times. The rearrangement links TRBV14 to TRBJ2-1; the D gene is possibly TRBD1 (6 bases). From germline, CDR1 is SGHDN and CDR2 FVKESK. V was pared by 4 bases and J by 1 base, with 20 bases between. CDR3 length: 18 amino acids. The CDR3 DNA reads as TGTGCCAGCAGCCTACGAGACACTAGGACAGCTTCCTACAATGAGCAGTTCTTC. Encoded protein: CASSLRDTRTASYNEQFF. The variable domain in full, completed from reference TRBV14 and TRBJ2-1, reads EAGVTQFPSHSVIEKGQTVTLRCDPISGHDNLYWYRRVMGKEIKFLLHFVKESKQDESGMPNNRFLAERTGGTYSTLKVQPAELEDSGVYFCASSLRDTRTASYNEQFFGPGTRLTVL.

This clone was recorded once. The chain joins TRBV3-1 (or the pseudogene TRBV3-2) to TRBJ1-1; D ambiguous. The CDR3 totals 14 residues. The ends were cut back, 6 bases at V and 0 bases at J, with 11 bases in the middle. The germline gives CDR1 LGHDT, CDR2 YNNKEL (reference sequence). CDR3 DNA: TGTGCCAGCAGTCAACGCGGAGTGAACACTGAAGCTTTCTTT. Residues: CASSQRGVNTEAFF.

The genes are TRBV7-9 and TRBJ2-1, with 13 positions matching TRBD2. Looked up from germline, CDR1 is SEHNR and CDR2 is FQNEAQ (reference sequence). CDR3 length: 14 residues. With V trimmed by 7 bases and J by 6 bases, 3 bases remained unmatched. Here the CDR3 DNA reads TGTGCCAGCATCGGGACTAGCGGGGTCAATGAGCAGTTCTTC. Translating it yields CASIGTSGVNEQFF.

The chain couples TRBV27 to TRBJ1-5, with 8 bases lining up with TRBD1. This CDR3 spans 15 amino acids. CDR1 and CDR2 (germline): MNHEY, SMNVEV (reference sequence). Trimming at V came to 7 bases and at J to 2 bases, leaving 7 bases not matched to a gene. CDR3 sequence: CASKPGGQGNQPQHF. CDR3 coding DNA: TGTGCCAGCAAACCGGGGGGACAGGGCAATCAGCCCCAGCATTTT.

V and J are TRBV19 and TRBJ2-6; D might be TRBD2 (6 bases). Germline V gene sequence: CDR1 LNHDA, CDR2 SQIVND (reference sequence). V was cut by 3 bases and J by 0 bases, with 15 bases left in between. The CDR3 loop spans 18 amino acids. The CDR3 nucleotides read TGTGCCAGTAGTATTCCCGGGACTGACCCCTCTGGGGCCAACGTCCTGACTTTC. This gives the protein CASSIPGTDPSGANVLTF.

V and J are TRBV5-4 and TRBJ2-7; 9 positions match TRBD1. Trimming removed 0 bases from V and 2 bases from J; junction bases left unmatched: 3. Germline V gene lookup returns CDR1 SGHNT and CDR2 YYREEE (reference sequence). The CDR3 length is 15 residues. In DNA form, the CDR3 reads TGTGCCAGCAGCTTGGCGGGACAGGGAACCTACGAGCAGTACTTC. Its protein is CASSLAGQGTYEQYF.